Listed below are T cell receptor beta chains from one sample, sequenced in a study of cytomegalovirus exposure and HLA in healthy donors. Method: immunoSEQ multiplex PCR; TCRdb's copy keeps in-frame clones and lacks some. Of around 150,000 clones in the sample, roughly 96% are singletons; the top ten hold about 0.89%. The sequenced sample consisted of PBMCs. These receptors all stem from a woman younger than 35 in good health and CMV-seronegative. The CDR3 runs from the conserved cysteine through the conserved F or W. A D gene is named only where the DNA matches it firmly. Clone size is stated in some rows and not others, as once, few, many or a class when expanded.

CASSLGVGTLYEQYF | TGTGCTAGCAGCTTAGGGGTTGGGACACTATACGAGCAGTACTTC | 15 | NA | NA | TRBJ2-7 | TRBV7-7
CASSLFGGTTDTQYF | TGTGCCAGCAGCTTATTCGGGGGGACCACAGATACGCAGTATTTT | 15 | NA | TRBD2 | TRBJ2-3 | TRBV7-6
CASSPEVPQQYF | TGTGCCAGCTCACCAGAGGTCCCCCAGCAGTACTTC | 12 | NA | NA | TRBJ2-7 | TRBV18
CASSPTDRGGWNQPQHF | TGCGCCAGCAGCCCAACGGACAGGGGCGGTTGGAATCAGCCCCAGCATTTT | 17 | NA | TRBD1 | TRBJ1-5 | TRBV4-1
CASNLEGGARDTQYF | TGTGCCAGCAATTTAGAAGGGGGGGCCAGAGATACGCAGTATTTT | 15 | NA | NA | TRBJ2-3 | TRBV9
CASSEVRGGATYEQYF | TGTGCCAGCAGTGAAGTACGTGGGGGGGCGACCTACGAGCAGTACTTC | 16 | NA | NA | TRBJ2-7 | TRBV6-1
CASRRHPPASSGELFF | TGTGCCAGTAGAAGACACCCTCCAGCCTCTTCCGGGGAGCTGTTTTTT | 16 | NA | NA | TRBJ2-2 | TRBV19
CASQRESTDTQYF | TGTGCCAGCCAGCGGGAGTCCACAGATACGCAGTATTTT | 13 | NA | TRBD2 | TRBJ2-3 | TRBV7-2
CASGRGSPDTQYF | TGTGCCAGCGGAAGGGGAAGTCCAGATACGCAGTATTTT | 13 | NA | NA | TRBJ2-3 | TRBV27
CASSPGDRVNYGYTF | TGTGCCAGCAGCCCCGGGGACAGGGTAAACTATGGCTACACCTTC | 15 | NA | TRBD1 | TRBJ1-2 | TRBV5-4
CASSQDLTLNTEAFF | TGCGCCAGCAGCCAAGACCTGACACTGAACACTGAAGCTTTCTTT | 15 | NA | NA | TRBJ1-1 | TRBV4-1
CASSPLLNGADTQYF | TGTGCCAGCTCTCCACTCCTTAACGGGGCAGATACGCAGTATTTT | 15 | NA | NA | TRBJ2-3 | TRBV18
CASSPQAGYTDTQYF | TGTGCCAGTAGTCCTCAAGCGGGGTACACAGATACGCAGTATTTT | 15 | NA | TRBD2 | TRBJ2-3 | TRBV19
CASSKNRGYEQYF | TGTGCCAGCAGCAAAAACAGGGGCTACGAGCAGTACTTC | 13 | NA | TRBD1 | TRBJ2-7 | TRBV7-3
CASRRALSDIQYF | TGTGCCAGCAGGCGGGCCCTATCGGACATTCAGTACTTC | 13 | NA | NA | TRBJ2-4 | TRBV6-1
CASSYEGGYEQYF | TGTGCCAGCAGTTACGAGGGTGGCTACGAGCAGTACTTC | 13 | NA | NA | TRBJ2-7 | TRBV6-6
CASPRQAIYEQYF | TGTGCCAGCCCCCGCCAGGCAATTTACGAGCAGTACTTC | 13 | once | NA | TRBJ2-7 | TRBV7-6
CAISATVNYGYTF | TGTGCCATCAGCGCTACCGTCAACTATGGCTACACCTTC | 13 | NA | NA | TRBJ1-2 | TRBV10-3
CASSCLLAWYNEQFF | TGTGCCAGCAGCTGCCTACTAGCGTGGTACAATGAGCAGTTCTTC | 15 | NA | TRBD2 | TRBJ2-1 | TRBV5-8
CAWSVGDIQYF | TGTGCCTGGAGTGTAGGGGACATTCAGTACTTC | 11 | once | NA | TRBJ2-4 | TRBV30
CATSNGGGNRHTEAFF | TGTGCCACCAGCAACGGCGGAGGGAATAGGCACACTGAAGCTTTCTTT | 16 | NA | NA | TRBJ1-1 | TRBV15